The 14 T cell receptor beta chains given below trace back to one sample, sequenced in a study of cytomegalovirus exposure and HLA in healthy donors. Only in-frame clones appear in the TCRdb table, and some are missing; sequencing was by immunoSEQ multiplex PCR. Of some 150,000 clones listed, just under 90% are singletons. The sequencing input was PBMCs. The receptors come from a woman under 40 in good health and CMV-seronegative.

V usage is TRBV5-1 and J usage is TRBJ2-2; 7 bases match TRBD1. This CDR3 spans 15 amino acids. Germline V gene sequence: CDR1 SGHRS, CDR2 YFSETQ. V trimming: 4 bases; J trimming: 7 bases; junction bases outside the gene matches: 10. CDR3 loop: CASSPGQERIGELFF. CDR3 sequence (DNA): TGCGCCAGCAGCCCCGGACAGGAAAGGATCGGGGAGCTGTTTTTT.

The chain joins TRBV5-4 to TRBJ1-5; D might be TRBD1 (5 bases). This CDR3 is built from 15 residues. Trimming took 4 bases from V and 0 from J, leaving 11 bases between them. CDR1 and CDR2 (germline): SGHNT, YYREEE (reference sequence). CDR3 sequence reads: CASSRRQTSNQPQHF. In nucleotides, the CDR3 is TGTGCCAGCAGCAGAAGACAGACTAGCAATCAGCCCCAGCATTTT.

V gene TRBV4-3 combines with J gene TRBJ1-2; D possibly corresponds to TRBD1 (6 bases). Trimming pared 3 bases from V and 4 bases from J, leaving 12 bases between. Germline values: CDR1 LGHNA, CDR2 YSLEER. The CDR3 has 14 amino acids. The chain's CDR3 is CASSQYRALYGYTF. In nucleotides, the CDR3 is TGCGCCAGCAGCCAGTACAGGGCGCTCTATGGCTACACCTTC.

The genes are TRBV27 and TRBJ2-7, with TRBD1 matching over 9 bases. The CDR3 length is 15 residues. V lost 5 bases to trimming and J lost 4 bases; unmatched junction nucleotides: 9. Germline CDR1 and CDR2: MNHEY and SMNVEV (reference sequence). This CDR3 reads CASSGRDREVYEQYF. As DNA, the CDR3 is TGTGCCAGCAGTGGTCGGGACAGGGAGGTATACGAGCAGTACTTC.

The chain is built from TRBV27 and TRBJ2-7; TRBD1 aligns across 8 bases. V shed 6 bases and J 2 bases; nucleotides not matched to a gene: 6. The CDR3 sequence is 14 residues long. CDR1 MNHEY and CDR2 SMNVEV come from the germline V gene (reference sequence). Here the CDR3 reads CASSTGGRTYEQYF. The CDR3 DNA reads as TGTGCCAGCAGCACAGGGGGAAGGACCTACGAGCAGTACTTC.

This chain uses TRBV7-6 with TRBJ2-7; D remains unclear. CDR1 SGHVS and CDR2 FNYEAQ come from the germline V gene. There are 13 residues in the CDR3. Trimming took 5 bases from V and 1 from J, leaving 9 bases between them. The CDR3 protein is CASSGGISYEQYF. CDR3 nucleotides: TGTGCCAGCAGCGGCGGAATTTCCTACGAGCAGTACTTC.

The chain combines TRBV14 with TRBJ1-1; D might be TRBD1 (6 bases). Germline lookup yields CDR1 SGHDN and CDR2 FVKESK. The CDR3 sequence is 15 residues long. V was trimmed by 0 bases and J by 4 bases, leaving 12 bases between them. The CDR3 DNA follows: TGTGCCAGCAGCCAAGATGGGGGGGCCCTCACTGAAGCTTTCTTT. This encodes CASSQDGGALTEAFF.

The J gene is TRBJ1-1, the V gene TRBV27; D is perhaps TRBD1 (6 bases). CDR1 and CDR2 (germline): MNHEY, SMNVEV (reference sequence). This CDR3 contains 13 residues. V was pared by 1 base and J by 7 bases, with 10 bases between. The CDR3 reads CASSLWGGGEAFF. The DNA for the CDR3 is TGTGCCAGCAGTTTATGGGGGGGCGGTGAAGCTTTCTTT.

The chain uses TRBV7-2 and TRBJ1-5; perhaps TRBD1 as D (5 bases). The CDR3 consists of 15 residues. Looked up from germline, CDR1 is SGHTA and CDR2 is FQGNSA. V was pared by 5 bases and J by 0 bases, with 11 bases between. Here the CDR3 reads CASSPQTASNQPQHF. For the CDR3, the DNA is TGTGCCAGCAGCCCCCAGACAGCTAGCAATCAGCCCCAGCATTTT.

This rearrangement joins TRBV7-9 to TRBJ1-3; D unresolved. The CDR3 contains 14 residues. V lost 5 bases to trimming and J lost 1 base, with 9 bases between them. CDR1 is SEHNR, CDR2 FQNEAQ, per germline (reference sequence). The CDR3 loop reads CASSHEESGNTIYF. CDR3 DNA: TGTGCCAGCAGCCACGAGGAATCTGGAAACACCATATATTTT.

This clone was observed once. This chain connects TRBV30 to TRBJ2-1, with a weak D call TRBD2 (6 bases). In germline, CDR1 is GTSNPN, CDR2 SVGIG (reference sequence). Trimming removed 5 bases at V and 7 bases at J, with 18 bases between. The CDR3 sequence is 14 residues long. The CDR3 protein is CAWGGTGGGNEQFF. The CDR3 nucleotides are TGTGCCTGGGGAGGGACCGGAGGCGGGAATGAGCAGTTCTTC. Based on the CDR3 plus reference TRBV30 and TRBJ2-1, the full variable domain is SQTIHQWPATLVQPVGSPLSLECTVEGTSNPNLYWYRQAAGRGLQLLFYSVGIGQISSEVPQNLSASRPQDRQFILSSKKLLLSDSGFYLCAWGGTGGGNEQFFGPGTRLTVL.

CDR3 bases: TGTGCCAGCAGCTATCCGGGTGTCTATGGCTACACCTTC. This sequence encodes CASSYPGVYGYTF. The chain carries TRBV5-6 and TRBJ1-2; no reliable D call. The germline V gene encodes CDR1 SGHDT and CDR2 YYEEEE. CDR3 length equals 13 residues. Trimming pared 3 bases from V and 4 bases from J, leaving 10 bases between.

V gene TRBV28 combines with J gene TRBJ1-6, with a tentative D call TRBD1 (6 bases). CDR3 length: 17 amino acids. Germline V gene lookup returns CDR1 MDHEN and CDR2 SYDVKM. Between the trimmed V and J ends, which lost 2 bases and 1 base, there was a span of 12 bases. The CDR3 nucleotides are TGTGCCAGCAGTTTACGGGGGGCAGGGTCCTATAATTCACCCCTCCACTTT. It translates to CASSLRGAGSYNSPLHF.

A single count supports this clone. The chain is built from TRBV6-5 and TRBJ2-6; D is unresolved. Germline CDR1 reads MNHEY; CDR2 reads SVGAGI. The CDR3 runs to 15 residues. V lost 6 bases and J 0 bases, leaving 9 bases between the germline ends. The CDR3 region has the DNA TGTGCCAGCAGCCCCCTAGGCTCTGGGGCCAACGTCCTGACTTTC. Its protein product is CASSPLGSGANVLTF.